What follows are 26 T cell receptor beta chains derived from one specimen sequenced in a study of neurological immune-mediated disorders. TCRdb re-derived calls from the 5' RACE reads in MiXCR, one entry per CDR3 protein. The sample yields roughly 60,000 distinct CDR3 sequences, around a tenth seen once. As for time point: longitudinal time-point 2. The sample consisted of PBMCs. Receptor source: a man under 40 in good health.

Many counts were recorded for this clonotype. The genes are TRBV6-6 and TRBJ2-3; the match to TRBD2 covers 15 bases. With V trimmed by 6 bases and J by 9 bases, 13 bases remained unmatched. The V gene's germline CDR1 is MNHNY and CDR2 SVGAGI (reference sequence). The CDR3 loop spans 17 amino acids. Written as DNA, the CDR3 is TGTGCCAGCAGACTGGGACTAGCGGGAGGAATGAGAGAGACGCAGTATTTT. This gives the protein CASRLGLAGGMRETQYF.

This clonotype was seen ten or more times. The chain couples TRBV11-2 to TRBJ1-6; D possibly corresponds to TRBD1 (5 bases). The CDR3 consists of 15 residues. Trimming took off 5 bases at V and 8 bases at J, with 16 bases between the two ends. Germline CDR1 reads SGHAT; CDR2 reads FQNNGV. CDR3 sequence: CASSPPSGSDSPLHF. The CDR3 DNA reads TGTGCCAGCAGCCCACCTTCAGGGTCGGATTCACCCCTCCACTTT. The variable domain in full, with the rest retrieved from reference TRBV11-2 and TRBJ1-6, is EAGVAQSPRYKIIEKRQSVAFWCNPISGHATLYWYQQILGQGPKLLIQFQNNGVVDDSQLPKDRFSAERLKGVDSTLKIQPAKLEDSAVYLCASSPPSGSDSPLHFGNGTRLTVT.

This clonotype occurred many times. The CDR3 spells CSAHTTDEAFF. In DNA form, the CDR3 reads TGCAGTGCTCATACGACAGATGAAGCTTTCTTT. The V call is TRBV20-1, the J call TRBJ1-1; maybe TRBD1 (5 bases). Germline loops: CDR1 DFQATT, CDR2 SNEGSKA (reference sequence). V lost 5 bases to trimming and J lost 7 bases, with 11 bases between them. The CDR3 runs to 11 residues.

Ten or more counts support this clonotype. The CDR3 region is CASKLPGSQPLHF. The CDR3 coding sequence is TGTGCCAGCAAGCTCCCAGGGTCTCAGCCCCTCCACTTT. The chain carries TRBV6-1 and TRBJ1-6, with a possible D match to TRBD1 (5 bases). Trimming shortened V by 7 bases and J by 13 bases, and 17 bases separated the two germline ends. The CDR3 is 13 amino acids. Germline assignment: CDR1 MNHNS and CDR2 SASEGT.

This clonotype was counted ten times or more. The chain has TRBV27 and TRBJ2-7, with 8 bases aligning to TRBD1. This CDR3 comprises 16 residues. J lost 3 bases, V lost 3 bases, and 10 bases had no gene match. Germline values: CDR1 MNHEY, CDR2 SMNVEV (reference sequence). CDR3 loop: CASSFDRGSSFYEQYF. In nucleotides, the CDR3 is TGTGCCAGCAGTTTTGACAGGGGCAGCTCCTTCTACGAGCAGTACTTC.

As DNA, the CDR3 is TGCGCCAGCAGCCAAGATAGGCGGACAGGACCCTCTGGGGCCAACGTCCTGACTTTC. It encodes CASSQDRRTGPSGANVLTF. The chain combines TRBV4-1 with TRBJ2-6; 7 nucleotides match TRBD1. Germline V gives CDR1 MGHRA, CDR2 YSYEKL. The CDR3 totals 19 residues. V shed 0 bases, J shed 0 bases, and the junction held 8 bases outside the gene matches.

This clonotype was counted only a few times. The chain employs TRBV5-1 and TRBJ1-5; possibly TRBD1 for D (6 bases). The CDR3 spans 14 residues. Germline V CDR1 and CDR2: SGHRS, YFSETQ. The ends were cut back, 4 bases at V and 8 bases at J, with 16 bases in the middle. In nucleotides, the CDR3 is TGCGCCAGCAGCCCAGGGACACCGCACGAGCCCCAGCATTTT. Translating it yields CASSPGTPHEPQHF. The full variable domain, completed using reference TRBV5-1 and TRBJ1-5, is KAGVTQTPRYLIKTRGQQVTLSCSPISGHRSVSWYQQTPGQGLQFLFEYFSETQRNKGNFPGRFSGRQFSNSRSEMNVSTLELGDSALYLCASSPGTPHEPQHFGDGTRLSIL.

This clonotype was found many times. The chain couples TRBV6-2 or TRBV6-3 to TRBJ2-2; D is undetermined. Trimming left V 1 base short and J 1 base short, with 4 bases between. The CDR3 consists of 14 residues. Germline V gene lookup returns CDR1 MNHEY and CDR2 SVGEGT. In DNA, the CDR3 is TGTGCCAGCAGTTACTGGGGGAACACCGGGGAGCTGTTTTTT. Its translation: CASSYWGNTGELFF.

Ten or more counts support this clonotype. V usage is TRBV4-1 and J usage is TRBJ1-2, with TRBD1 as a possible D gene (6 bases). The CDR3 spans 16 residues. The germline V gene encodes CDR1 MGHRA and CDR2 YSYEKL. V lost 1 base to trimming and J lost 4 bases, with 16 bases between them. CDR3 in amino acids: CASSQAKQGGFYGYTF. The CDR3 nucleotides are TGCGCCAGCAGCCAAGCAAAACAGGGAGGATTCTATGGCTACACCTTC.

Remarks on this clonotype: One base away lies a much larger clone, so this may be a sequencing read error. The V and J genes are TRBV18 and TRBJ1-5, with D perhaps matching TRBD1 (5 bases). The CDR3 has 14 amino acids. Germline V gene lookup returns CDR1 KGHSH and CDR2 LQKENI. CDR3 sequence (DNA): TGTGTCAGCTCAGCGCAGGGATTCAATCAGCCCCAGCATTTT. Its translation: CVSSAQGFNQPQHF.

Details on this clonotype: The junction departs from germline at one end; a sequencing error may be responsible. The chain uses TRBV29-1 and TRBJ1-2; 9 bases are shared with TRBD1. CDR1 and CDR2 (germline): SQVTM, ANQGSEA. The CDR3 runs to 16 residues. In nucleotides, the CDR3 is TGTAGCATTGACAGCGGGGAGACCGGGACAGGGTTTGGCTACACCTTC. Its protein product is CSIDSGETGTGFGYTF.

As for this clonotype: A junction boundary mismatches the germline segment, possibly from a read error. This chain uses TRBV20-1 with TRBJ2-3, with 8 bases matching TRBD2. This CDR3 is built from 13 residues. Germline-derived CDR1 and CDR2 are DFQATT and SNEGSKA (reference sequence). Written as DNA, the CDR3 is TGCAGTGCTAGACGGACTAGCACAGATACACAGTATTTT. Amino acids: CSARRTSTDTQYF.

This clonotype appeared many times. The CDR3 coding sequence is TGTGCCAGCAGCCGGACGGACCCCAGAGGCTACGAGCAGTACTTC. This translates into CASSRTDPRGYEQYF. The V call is TRBV7-9, the J call TRBJ2-7; D unresolved. Germline CDR1 is SEHNR and CDR2 is FQNEAQ (reference sequence). V was pared by 5 bases and J by 3 bases, with 17 bases between. This CDR3 spans 15 amino acids.

This clonotype was recorded many times. The chain combines TRBV5-1 with TRBJ2-1; TRBD1 agrees at 7 bases. V lost 3 bases to trimming and J lost 1 base; unmatched junction nucleotides: 4. Looked up from germline, CDR1 is SGHRS and CDR2 is YFSETQ. This CDR3 has 15 residues. CDR3 loop: CASSSGTASYNEQFF. CDR3 DNA sequence: TGCGCCAGCAGCTCCGGGACAGCTTCCTACAATGAGCAGTTCTTC.

This clonotype was recorded many times. The V call is TRBV6-5, the J call TRBJ1-6; possibly TRBD1 for D (6 bases). The germline V gene has CDR1 MNHEY and CDR2 SVGAGI. V was trimmed by 2 bases and J by 5 bases, leaving 10 bases between them. The CDR3 consists of 15 residues. The DNA of the CDR3 is TGTGCCAGCAGTTACGGGGGACATAATAATTCACCCCTCCACTTT. Its translation: CASSYGGHNNSPLHF.

This clonotype came up many times. V gene TRBV12-3 or TRBV12-4 combines with J gene TRBJ2-3; no definite D call. This CDR3 has 16 amino acids. With 0 bases removed from V and 5 bases from J, the gap between germline ends came to 15 bases. For the CDR3, the DNA is TGTGCCAGCAGTTTAGCGGGATACTCAGCTAAAGATACGCAGTATTTT. Encoded protein: CASSLAGYSAKDTQYF.

This chain connects TRBV7-2 to TRBJ1-5, with TRBD1 identical over 11 bases. The CDR3 is made up of 16 amino acids. With V trimmed by 0 bases and J by 6 bases, 4 bases remained unmatched. The germline gives CDR1 SGHTA, CDR2 FQGNSA. The CDR3 region has the DNA TGTGCCAGCAGCTTAGCGGGGGGACAGGGGGGTCAGCCCCAGCATTTT. It is translated as CASSLAGGQGGQPQHF.

This clonotype was recorded at least ten times. The V and J genes are TRBV24-1 and TRBJ2-7; D possibly corresponds to TRBD1 (5 bases). CDR3 size: 14 residues. V lost 3 bases to trimming and J lost 0 bases, with 8 bases between them. Germline V lookup: CDR1 KGHDR, CDR2 SFDVKD. The chain's CDR3 is CATSDARDSYEQYF. The CDR3 DNA reads as TGTGCCACCAGTGATGCCAGGGACTCCTACGAGCAGTACTTC.

This clonotype occurred many times. The chain couples TRBV2 to TRBJ2-7; 7 bases align to TRBD2. CDR3 size: 12 residues. From germline, CDR1 is SNHLY and CDR2 FYNNEI. V trimming: 9 bases; J trimming: 3 bases; junction bases outside the gene matches: 5. CDR3 sequence (DNA): TGTGCCAGTCTTAGGGAGGGCTACGAGCAGTACTTC. Its protein product is CASLREGYEQYF. Complete variable domain (other parts from reference TRBV2 and TRBJ2-7): EPEVTQTPSHQVTQMGQEVILRCVPISNHLYFYWYRQILGQKVEFLVSFYNNEISEKSEIFDDQFSVERPDGSNFTLKIRSTKLEDSAMYFCASLREGYEQYFGPGTRLTVT.

This clonotype was found many times. V usage is TRBV6-2 or TRBV6-3 and J usage is TRBJ1-1; the match to TRBD1 covers 10 bases. CDR3 length: 16 residues. Trimming cost V 4 bases and J 3 bases; bases outside gene matches: 8. The germline CDR1 and CDR2 sequences are MNHEY and SVGEGT. The CDR3 nucleotides read TGTGCCAGCAGTTGGCTGCCCGGGACAGGGGACACTGAAGCTTTCTTT. It codes for CASSWLPGTGDTEAFF.

This clonotype was detected ten times or more. One junction end does not reproduce the germline sequence, and a read error may be involved. The J gene is TRBJ2-2, the V gene TRBV5-1; the D gene is possibly TRBD2 (6 bases). The CDR3 is made up of 16 amino acids. Germline lookup yields CDR1 SGHRS and CDR2 YFSETQ. The CDR3 DNA reads as TGCGCCAGCAGTCCGGGCGGGAACTCGAACTCCGGGGAGCTGTTTTTT. Amino acids: CASSPGGNSNSGELFF.

At least ten counts were recorded for this clonotype. The genes are TRBV4-1 and TRBJ1-4; D might be TRBD1 (5 bases). Between the trimmed V and J ends, which lost 6 bases and 4 bases, there was a span of 12 bases. From germline, CDR1 is MGHRA and CDR2 YSYEKL. The CDR3 runs 14 residues. The CDR3 sequence: CASRLDSLNEKLFF. The CDR3 region has the DNA TGCGCCAGCAGACTCGACAGCCTTAATGAAAAACTGTTTTTT.

This clonotype was detected many times. The CDR3 DNA reads TGCGCCAGCAGCAGAGGGGGGACCACTGAAGCTTTCTTT. Amino acid sequence: CASSRGGTTEAFF. The V and J genes are TRBV4-1 and TRBJ1-1; the D gene is possibly TRBD1 (6 bases). Germline V CDR1 and CDR2: MGHRA, YSYEKL. This CDR3 is built from 13 residues. With 5 bases removed from V and 4 bases from J, the gap between germline ends came to 11 bases.

This clonotype was seen only a few times. V is TRBV7-2 and J is TRBJ2-3; TRBD2 agrees at 9 bases. V lost 1 base to trimming and J lost 8 bases; unmatched junction nucleotides: 4. The CDR3 length is 14 residues. Germline V CDR1 and CDR2: SGHTA, FQGNSA. Written as DNA, the CDR3 is TGTGCCAGCAGCTTAGGGACTAGCGAATCTACGCAGTATTTT. Protein sequence: CASSLGTSESTQYF.

The table lists this clonotype with many counts. V gene TRBV20-1 combines with J gene TRBJ2-7, with TRBD2 matching over 8 bases. The CDR3 sequence is 14 residues long. With V trimmed by 3 bases and J by 5 bases, 9 bases remained unmatched. Per germline, CDR1 DFQATT and CDR2 SNEGSKA (reference sequence). The CDR3 is CSAREEREWNEQYF. In nucleotides, the CDR3 is TGCAGTGCTAGGGAGGAGCGGGAGTGGAACGAGCAGTACTTC.

This clonotype was detected ten times or more. This rearrangement joins TRBV9 to TRBJ2-7; D is ambiguous. Germline values: CDR1 SGDLS, CDR2 YYNGEE. The CDR3 covers 15 residues. The V end was cut by 0 bases, the J end by 5 bases, with 15 bases between. The CDR3 spells CASSVGLAMTDEQYF. For the CDR3, the DNA is TGTGCCAGCAGCGTAGGCCTCGCGATGACGGACGAGCAGTACTTC.